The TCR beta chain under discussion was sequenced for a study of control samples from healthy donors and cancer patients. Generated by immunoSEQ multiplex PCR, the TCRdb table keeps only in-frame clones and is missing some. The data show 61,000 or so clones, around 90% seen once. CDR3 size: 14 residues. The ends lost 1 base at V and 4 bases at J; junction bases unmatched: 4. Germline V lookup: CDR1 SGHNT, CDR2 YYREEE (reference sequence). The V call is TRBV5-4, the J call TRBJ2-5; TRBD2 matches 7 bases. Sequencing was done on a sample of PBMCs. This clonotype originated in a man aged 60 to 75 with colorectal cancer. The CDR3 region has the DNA TGTGCCAGCAGCTTGACAGGCGGGGGAGAGACCCAGTACTTC. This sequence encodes CASSLTGGGETQYF.